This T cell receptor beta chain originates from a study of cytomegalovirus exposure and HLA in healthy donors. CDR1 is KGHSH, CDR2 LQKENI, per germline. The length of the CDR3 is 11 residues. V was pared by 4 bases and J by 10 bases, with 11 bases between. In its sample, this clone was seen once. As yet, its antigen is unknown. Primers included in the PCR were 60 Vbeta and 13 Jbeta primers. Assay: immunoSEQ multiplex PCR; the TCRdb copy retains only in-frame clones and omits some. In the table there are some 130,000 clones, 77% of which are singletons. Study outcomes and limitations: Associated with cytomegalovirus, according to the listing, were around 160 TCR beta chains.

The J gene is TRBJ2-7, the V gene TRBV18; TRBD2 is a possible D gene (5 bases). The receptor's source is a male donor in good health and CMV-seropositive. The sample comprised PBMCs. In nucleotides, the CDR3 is TGTGCCAGCTCACAGGAGCGGTGCCAGTACTTC. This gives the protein CASSQERCQYF.